A selection of T cell receptor beta chains follows, all from one sample in a study of shared clonotypes between healthy human individuals. The table came from immunoSEQ multiplex PCR; TCRdb's copy has only in-frame clones and leaves some out. Here the sample spans about 2 million clones, roughly 94% being singletons. Sequencing was performed on naive CD4+ T cells sorted from blood. All receptors come from a man aged 18 to 30 in good health. CDR3s include the opening cysteine and the closing phenylalanine or tryptophan. The D gene is left open where the match is weak. Where a row states a size, it is once, few, many or the class of an expanded clone; other rows omit it.

TRBJ2-2,TRBV28,NA,NA,TGTGCCAGCAGAAACAGAGGGAACACCGGGGAGCTGTTTTTT,CASRNRGNTGELFF
TRBJ2-5,TRBV5-4,NA,NA,TGTGCCAGCAGCCCGGAAGGGGGGGCACAAGAGACCCAGTACTTC,CASSPEGGAQETQYF
TRBJ2-1,TRBV6-1,NA,once,TGTGCCAGCAGGCGGGACATCTATGAGCAGTTCTTC,CASRRDIYEQFF
TRBJ2-5,TRBV29-1,TRBD2,NA,TGCAGCGTTGGTGGGACTATGAGAGAGACCCAGTACTTC,CSVGGTMRETQYF
TRBJ1-3,TRBV5-4,NA,NA,TGTGCCAGCAGCTTCGTTGATATGAACACCGTATATTTT,CASSFVDMNTVYF
TRBJ1-5,TRBV19,NA,once,TGTGCCAGTAGTATATTGTTTCCGGGGGCAGGTCAGCCCCAGCATTTT,CASSILFPGAGQPQHF
TRBJ1-2,TRBV5-5,NA,NA,TGTGCCAGCAGCTCCGCCGTAGGAGGCTATGGCTACACCTTC,CASSSAVGGYGYTF
TRBJ2-2,TRBV27,TRBD1,once,TGTGCCAGCAGTTTATCGAAGACAGGGGTGAAATTCGCCGGGGAGCTGTTTTTT,CASSLSKTGVKFAGELFF
TRBJ2-7,TRBV28,TRBD2,NA,TGTGCCAGCAGTTTTACGTATAGGCAACTAGCGGGGTCCTACGAGCAGTACTTC,CASSFTYRQLAGSYEQYF
TRBJ2-1,TRBV18,TRBD2,NA,TGTGCCAGCTCACCACGGACTAGCGGGGGGTATGAGCAGTTCTTC,CASSPRTSGGYEQFF
TRBJ1-2,TRBV29-1,TRBD1,NA,TGCAGCGCCTCGACAGGGGCCGACTATGGCTACACCTTC,CSASTGADYGYTF
TRBJ2-3,TRBV5-1,NA,once,TGCGCCAGCAGCTTGGGGCAGGTCAACACAGATACGCAGTATTTT,CASSLGQVNTDTQYF
TRBJ2-7,TRBV30,NA,once,TGTGCCTGGAGTGTAACCGGGACACCCCTCTACGAGCAGTACTTC,CAWSVTGTPLYEQYF
TRBJ2-2,TRBV5-4,NA,NA,TGTGCCAGCAGCTTGAGGCAGGGCGGAAACACCGGGGAGCTGTTTTTT,CASSLRQGGNTGELFF
TRBJ1-1,TRBV5-1,NA,NA,TGCGCCAGCAGTAGAGAGGGCGGCACTGAAGCTTTCTTT,CASSREGGTEAFF
TRBJ1-1,TRBV11-2,NA,NA,TGTGCCAGCAGCTTAAGAGGGGATGAAGCTTTCTTT,CASSLRGDEAFF
TRBJ2-3,TRBV18,TRBD1,NA,TGTGCCAGCTCACCACCGGTAGGGGGCACCAGCACAGATACGCAGTATTTT,CASSPPVGGTSTDTQYF
TRBJ2-2,TRBV11-3,NA,NA,TGTGCCAGCAGCTCTTCCCGTTGGGGCTCAGTAGGGACCGGGGAGCTGTTTTTT,CASSSSRWGSVGTGELFF
TRBJ2-1,TRBV18,TRBD2,NA,TGTGCCAGCTCACCCCAGACTAGCGGGAAATACAATGAGCAGTTCTTC,CASSPQTSGKYNEQFF
TRBJ2-5,TRBV7-9,NA,once,TGTGCCAGCAGTCCTAGTCTGGGGGAGACCCAGTACTTC,CASSPSLGETQYF
TRBJ2-7,TRBV5-6,TRBD2,NA,TGTGCCAGCAGCCCGACCTCTAGCGGGGTCTCCTACGAGCAGTACTTC,CASSPTSSGVSYEQYF
TRBJ1-5,TRBV6-6,NA,NA,TGTGCCAGCAGTTACTCCATCGGAAGAGACAATCAGCCCCAGCATTTT,CASSYSIGRDNQPQHF
TRBJ2-5,TRBV7-6,NA,NA,TGTGCCAGCAGCTTAGTCGGGCCAACGACCCAAGAGACCCAGTACTTC,CASSLVGPTTQETQYF
TRBJ1-6,TRBV19,NA,NA,TGTGCCAGTATCGGAGACAAGGATTCACCCCTCCACTTT,CASIGDKDSPLHF
TRBJ2-1,TRBV7-9,TRBD1,NA,TGTGCCAGCAGCACCCGGACAGGTGAGCAGTTCTTC,CASSTRTGEQFF
TRBJ1-2,TRBV18,NA,NA,TGTGCCAGCTCCCCGAACCGGGTCCTAGGCAAAGGAGCGAACTATGGCTACACCTTC,CASSPNRVLGKGANYGYTF
TRBJ2-1,TRBV25-1,NA,once,TGTGCCAGCAGTGACCTTGGGGGTTTGTATGAGCAGTTCTTC,CASSDLGGLYEQFF
TRBJ2-7,TRBV5-4,TRBD1,once,TGTGCCAGCAGCCCATCCATGGACAGGGTGGGGTACGAGCAGTACTTC,CASSPSMDRVGYEQYF
TRBJ2-7,TRBV2,NA,NA,TGTGCCAGCGGGGTCAGAGGGGAGATCTACGAGCAGTACTTC,CASGVRGEIYEQYF
TRBJ2-4,TRBV4-3,NA,NA,TGCGCCAGCAGCCCCGCCCTACAGGGAGGGAAAAACATTCAGTACTTC,CASSPALQGGKNIQYF
TRBJ2-7,TRBV9,NA,NA,TGTGCCAGCAGCGTAGAGGGCGGGGCCACCTACGAGCAGTACTTC,CASSVEGGATYEQYF
TRBJ2-7,TRBV10-3,TRBD2,many,TGTGCCATCAGTGGTATGACCGGGACTAGCGGGGCTCCGTCCTACGAGCAGTACTTC,CAISGMTGTSGAPSYEQYF
TRBJ2-7,TRBV30,TRBD2,once,TGTGCCTGGAGTCAGTCTAGCGGCCGGGTCTTATACGAGCAGTACTTC,CAWSQSSGRVLYEQYF
TRBJ1-2,TRBV28,NA,NA,TGTGCCAGCAGTTCGACAGACACGAACTATGGCTACACCTTC,CASSSTDTNYGYTF
TRBJ2-1,TRBV11-2,TRBD2,NA,TGTGCCAGCAGCCTTGCTAGCGGGAGTTGGAATGAGCAGTTCTTC,CASSLASGSWNEQFF
TRBJ1-6,TRBV11-2,NA,NA,TGTGCCAGCAGCTTAGATCCGGGGAGTCCAGGGCCCCTCCACTTT,CASSLDPGSPGPLHF
TRBJ2-2,TRBV30,NA,NA,TGTGCCTGGCGAGGGAGTTTATTGGGGGTCCACACCGGGGAGCTGTTTTTT,CAWRGSLLGVHTGELFF
TRBJ2-2,TRBV9,NA,NA,TGTGCCAGCAGCGTAGAAAGCCACACCGGGGAGCTGTTTTTT,CASSVESHTGELFF
TRBJ1-4,TRBV4-1,NA,NA,TGCGCCAGCGCTACAGAGCCAACTAATGAAAAACTGTTTTTT,CASATEPTNEKLFF
TRBJ2-7,TRBV2,NA,NA,TGTGCCAGCAGTTTGCTAGGCTACGAGCAGTACTTC,CASSLLGYEQYF
TRBJ1-1,TRBV29-1,NA,NA,TGCAGCGGCGCAGAAGACACTGAAGCTTTCTTT,CSGAEDTEAFF
TRBJ1-5,TRBV1,NA,NA,TGCACCAGAAAACGGGACCCGGAAGGGAGAGGCAATCAGCCCCAGCATTTT,CTRKRDPEGRGNQPQHF
TRBJ2-1,TRBV7-3,TRBD2,NA,TGTGCCAGCAGCCCACCCGGGGGGGTTGAGCAGTTCTTC,CASSPPGGVEQFF
TRBJ1-2,TRBV18,NA,NA,TGTGCCAGCTCACCAAGCCAGCAGAGTCGGGGCTACACCTTC,CASSPSQQSRGYTF
TRBJ2-7,TRBV7-2,TRBD2,NA,TGTGCCAGCAGCTTAAAGTTTGGACTAGAGTACCCCTACGAGCAGTACTTC,CASSLKFGLEYPYEQYF
TRBJ2-7,TRBV15,NA,NA,TGTGCCACCAGCAGAGGGGCCGCAGGTAGGGTAACAGGTGGCGAGCAGTACTTC,CATSRGAAGRVTGGEQYF
TRBJ2-1,TRBV5-6,NA,NA,TGTGCCAGCAGCTTCACGAGGGGCCCCTACAATGAGCAGTTCTTC,CASSFTRGPYNEQFF
TRBJ1-4,TRBV28,NA,NA,TGTGCCAGCAGTGTCCCCGGTGGTGATGAAAAACTGTTTTTT,CASSVPGGDEKLFF
TRBJ1-5,TRBV5-1,NA,NA,TGCGCCAGCAGCCCCGGGACTCAGAATCAGCCCCAGCATTTT,CASSPGTQNQPQHF